This TCR beta chain stems from a study of T-cell memory formation after mild COVID-19. TCRdb reprocessed the 5' RACE reads via MiXCR and lists one record per CDR3 protein. The sample has roughly 410,000 distinct CDR3 sequences; 24% are singletons. Study-level findings and limits: Nothing showed for sure that second-wave clones peaking on day 37 were SARS-CoV-2 specific. Pre-infection memory carried some responding clones, suggesting that cross-reactive memory joined.

This clonotype was counted a few times. The target antigen is unknown. This TCR derives from an adult woman who had mild COVID-19 (a few samples of this study predate the infection). Cell type and time point are not known. The source material was PBMCs or a T cell subset sorted from them (not recorded which).

CDR3 nucleotide sequence: TGCGCCACCCAGGGCCCGACAGGGGAAGCTTTCTTT. It codes for CATQGPTGEAFF. This chain joins TRBV4-1 and TRBJ1-1; 7 bases align to TRBD1. Trimming cost V 10 bases and J 8 bases; bases outside gene matches: 10. The CDR3 loop spans 12 amino acids. Germline CDR1 MGHRA, CDR2 YSYEKL.